This T cell receptor beta chain is drawn from a study of shared clonotypes between healthy human individuals. A word on this clone: An end of the junction differs from the germline gene, which may be a read error.

CDR1 is DFQATT and CDR2 is SNEGSKA in the germline V gene (reference sequence). CDR3 size: 10 residues. Sequencing used immunoSEQ multiplex PCR; TCRdb keeps in-frame clones, though not all of them. The table lists fewer than 3 million clones, under 95% of them singletons. The chain combines TRBV20-1 with TRBJ2-5, with TRBD2 matching 7 bases. The TCR originated in a man younger than 30 in good health. Some clones in this sample may be carry-over from other donors' samples. The specimen was naive CD4+ T cells from PBMCs. As for subset: CD45RA+ positively selected. Written as DNA, the CDR3 is TGCAGCGTCCAGAAAAGCGGGGTTCACTTC. This codes for CSVQKSGVHF.